This T cell receptor (beta chain) appears in the sequencing data of a study of blood T cell repertoires in COVID-19. Study-level background: The origin of the acute and convalescent COVID-19 samples was the United States, Italy and Spain.

The CDR3 is 13 residues long. V dropped 3 bases and J dropped 2 bases, with 8 bases sitting between them. Germline CDR1 and CDR2: MDHEN and SYDVKM. Method: immunoSEQ multiplex PCR; TCRdb's copy keeps in-frame clones and lacks some. The sample yields around 260,000 clones, 70% to 90% seen once. This clone occurred once. The age range of participants was about 18 to 100 years, with residence in more than 20 US areas. Clinical histories supplied by participants themselves formed the basis of cohort assignment. Recovered participants had two consecutive negative NP/OP PCR tests, healthcare professional clearance, or symptom resolution.

This TCR derives from a woman aged 25 to 39 who had recovered from COVID-19. The rearrangement uses TRBV28 and TRBJ2-7, with unresolved D. The sequencing sample was made of PBMCs or T cells enriched from blood (not recorded which). The CDR3 is CASSFSTAYEQYF. In nucleotides, the CDR3 is TGTGCCAGCAGTTTTAGTACAGCCTACGAGCAGTACTTC.